This T cell receptor (beta chain) was recovered during a study of shared clonotypes between healthy human individuals. On this clone itself: Its antigen is currently unknown.

Deep was the level used in running the assay. Researchers divided each subset's genomic DNA evenly across several immunoSEQ plates. The data were produced by immunoSEQ multiplex PCR, yet TCRdb's version contains in-frame clones alone and is incomplete. Here the sample spans over 950,000 clones, approximately 80% being singletons. Trimming removed 6 bases from V and 4 bases from J; junction bases left unmatched: 10. Germline lookup yields CDR1 MDHEN and CDR2 SYDVKM. CDR3 length equals 15 residues. Partitioning of CD4+ cells yielded a CD45RA+ naive subset and a CD45RA-negative memory subset. Whole-study results and caveats: Clonotype sharing across donors was expected to vary with sequencing depth.

Material: memory CD4+ T cells from PBMCs. Subset indicated: CD45RA-negative fraction. The rearrangement uses TRBV28 and TRBJ1-2; 8 bases map to TRBD1. This receptor was obtained from a man aged 18 to 29 in good health. Some clones in this sample may be carry-over from other donors' samples. CDR3 in DNA: TGTGCCAGCAGCACCGGGACAGGTGCATTCTATGGCTACACCTTC. It specifies CASSTGTGAFYGYTF.